The sequence of this T cell receptor beta chain was determined in a study of early T cells in non-severe SARS-CoV-2 infection. Study-level background: Alpha and beta chains were unpaired, from unsorted whole-blood bulk RNA.

Unique molecular identifiers were added to individual cDNA molecules. TCRdb recomputed calls from the 5' RACE reads with MiXCR, one row per CDR3 protein. Here the sample spans roughly 83,000 distinct CDR3 sequences, 8.5% to 12% being singletons. Concerning this clonotype: Its specificity is not known.

Findings of the study overall: Matching against VDJdb likely underestimated virus-specific expansions, favoring anti-spike CD8.

Germline lookup yields CDR1 SGHRS and CDR2 YFSETQ. The CDR3 consists of 14 residues. V dropped 1 base and J dropped 4 bases, with 11 bases sitting between them. The sample was whole blood, taken at baseline. The chain carries TRBV5-1 and TRBJ1-1, with D possibly being TRBD1 (5 bases). The origin of this receptor is an adult who was a healthcare worker with PCR-confirmed SARS-CoV-2 infection or an uninfected control (not recorded which). The CDR3 DNA follows: TGCGCCAGCAGCTTGTCCGGAGGGGTCACTGAAGCTTTCTTT. Translation gives CASSLSGGVTEAFF.